Below, 9 T cell receptor beta chains from the same sample are listed, as sequenced in a study of naive and memory T cell subsets. Two oligonucleotides, mixed equimolar, formed the beta constant-region primer covering TRBC1 and TRBC2. TCRdb re-called the UMI-ligation and nested PCR reads through MiXCR, storing one row per CDR3 protein. This sample has approximately 89,000 distinct CDR3 sequences, with 7% to 8% found just once. The sequencing sample was made of central memory CD4+ T cells from blood. These receptors all stem from a human donor in good health.

The chain joins TRBV12-3 or TRBV12-4 to TRBJ2-3; the D gene is possibly TRBD1 (6 bases). CDR3 length equals 14 residues. Trimming left V 6 bases short and J 2 bases short, with 12 bases between. The CDR3 nucleotides are TGTGCCAGCAGACGTACAGGGACCACAGATACGCAGTATTTT. Protein sequence: CASRRTGTTDTQYF.

Here the CDR3 DNA reads TGTGCCAGCAGCTCTCACCGGGACGAGCAGTACTTC. Amino acids: CASSSHRDEQYF. This chain links TRBV5-6 with TRBJ2-7, with no clear D. The CDR3 extends over 12 amino acids. The germline V gene encodes CDR1 SGHDT and CDR2 YYEEEE. V lost 3 bases to trimming and J lost 5 bases, with 9 bases between them.

This clonotype has at least ten counts. This chain links TRBV30 with TRBJ1-6; D remains unclear. The CDR3 is 14 amino acids. V gave up 4 bases and J gave up 10 bases, with 17 bases separating them. CDR1 GTSNPN and CDR2 SVGIG come from the germline V gene (reference sequence). The CDR3 spells CAWTSGRGNSPLHF. Here the CDR3 DNA reads TGTGCCTGGACATCGGGCAGAGGTAACTCACCCCTCCACTTT.

V is TRBV21-1 and J is TRBJ2-1; the table's D call, TRBD2, has no DNA check behind it. TRBV21-1 is termed a pseudogene. The CDR3 has 14 residues. For the CDR3, the DNA is TGTGCCAGCAGCACCCGACTAGCGGCCAATGAGCAGTTCTTC. It encodes CASSTRLAANEQFF.

This clonotype was picked up many times. J is TRBJ2-7 and V is TRBV20-1; D unresolved. The CDR3 covers 14 residues. The germline V gene encodes CDR1 DFQATT and CDR2 SNEGSKA (reference sequence). The germline V and J ends were trimmed by 1 base and 0 bases, with 10 bases remaining between them. CDR3 in DNA: TGCAGTGCTAGAGGCCCAAGCTTCTCCTACGAGCAGTACTTC. The encoded protein is CSARGPSFSYEQYF.

This clonotype came up many times. The J gene is TRBJ2-6, the V gene TRBV7-2, with no clear D. The V gene's germline CDR1 is SGHTA and CDR2 FQGNSA. V gave up 5 bases and J gave up 2 bases, with 10 bases separating them. The CDR3 is 15 residues long. CDR3: CASSQQSPGANVLTF. The CDR3 DNA reads TGTGCCAGCAGCCAACAGAGTCCTGGGGCCAACGTCCTGACTTTC.

The chain recombines TRBV7-3 with TRBJ2-1; 7 positions agree with TRBD2. The CDR3 is made up of 14 amino acids. Germline V CDR1 and CDR2: SGHTA, FQGTGA. The ends lost 3 bases at V and 9 bases at J; junction bases unmatched: 8. The CDR3 loop is CASSFGSTSSEQFF. DNA of the CDR3: TGTGCCAGCAGCTTCGGATCGACTAGCAGTGAGCAGTTCTTC.

In its sample, this clonotype was seen many times. This chain links TRBV12-3 or TRBV12-4 with TRBJ1-1; 7 nucleotides line up with TRBD1. CDR3 size: 15 residues. V was clipped by 3 bases and J by 0 bases; unmatched bases: 4. The CDR3 sequence is CASSLSTGLNTEAFF. The CDR3 region has the DNA TGTGCCAGCAGTTTGTCGACAGGGTTGAACACTGAAGCTTTCTTT.

The chain has TRBV29-1 and TRBJ2-3, with no clear D. Germline CDR1 is SQVTM and CDR2 is ANQGSEA. CDR3 length: 14 residues. V was shortened by 4 bases and J by 3 bases, with 14 bases between the two germline ends. In DNA, the CDR3 is TGCAGCGTTGGGGTGGCAGGCAGGACAGATACGCAGTATTTT. Protein sequence: CSVGVAGRTDTQYF.